This T cell receptor (beta chain) emerged from a study of immune cell composition in non-small cell lung cancer (dated 2017 in TCRdb). About the study as a whole: Histologic subtype, mainly lung adenocarcinoma or squamous cell carcinoma, was assigned on the basis of H&E together with p63, CK5, Napsin A and TTF-1 immunohistochemistry. Adaptive Biotechnologies TCR-beta sequencing was carried out on a few dozen paired NSCLC tumour and non-adjacent lung specimens, as well as on approximately 25 tumour-only specimens. For supplementary cohort #1, made up of roughly ten lung adenocarcinoma cases, paired tumour/lung TCR-beta sequencing was done and TIL populations were generated so that tumour reactivity could be assessed. The subtype comparisons left out a few tumour specimens with TCR-beta data because those specimens were rare histological subtypes. What the study reported, not specific to this receptor: Tumour-associated clones >0.5% occurred in nearly half of NSCLC cases: about 32% of adenocarcinomas versus 75% of squamous carcinomas. The reactivity cohort contained only ten to eleven cases, and the tumour-reactive clones were not shown to have sequences in common with the dominant in vivo tumour-associated clones. In fewer than eleven adenocarcinoma cases, a strong correlation was found between maximal tumour-associated clone frequency and TIL tumour reactivity, whereas no such correlation was found between overall clonality and TIL tumour reactivity. Significantly higher Top 10 clone scores and productive clonality were observed in lung squamous cell carcinoma than in lung adenocarcinoma tumours. No significant correlation was found between tumour TCR-beta clonality and smoking pack-years.

Regarding this clone: No cognate antigen has been identified for it. There are no base qualities to consult, and no much larger clone falls within one base.

From frozen aliquots of unsorted single-cell suspensions, genomic DNA was isolated using the QIAamp DNA kit. The tumour samples consisted of non-small cell lung cancer tissue that had been surgically resected. Tissues were received within 2 hours of resection and processed immediately into single-cell suspensions. Tissue was broken up mechanically, digested enzymatically with DNase I, collagenase I and hyaluronidase for 25 to 35 minutes at 37 degrees C, and then filtered and RBC-lysed. A two-step multiplex PCR amplified TCR-beta CDR3 regions from genomic DNA, and the second step of the PCR added Illumina-compatible adaptors. As a commercial immunoSEQ service, TCR-beta immunosequencing was carried out on an Illumina platform. In the source study's methods: Repertoires were summarised as Top 10 Clones, the percentage of T-cell templates from the ten most frequent sequences, and productive clonality. Values of productive clonality ranged from 0 to 1, with a monoclonal population indicated by a value of 1. Sequences comprising at least 0.1% of tumour T-cell templates but absent from matched non-adjacent lung were defined as tumour-associated clones and were identified via log10 scatter plots. Two-group comparisons used Student's t-tests, stages used ANOVA, and relationships used linear regression, analysed in GraphPad Prism7 and R. TCRdb limited this immuneACCESS table to in-frame rearrangements with V and J called. A share of clones is missing; checked studies link under half to unresolved V genes, and the rest is unexplained. The V and J calls and clone size come from that table; D and trimming were worked out from the DNA. In all, the sample holds under 1,500 clones, and about 88% of those were seen once. Jointly, the top ten make up 3% to 4.5% of the sample.

The TCR was taken from a human donor with non-small cell lung cancer. Specimen: lung tumor tissue.

CDR3 region: CASSQDRRGGAPGELFF. The DNA is as follows: TGCGCCAGCAGCCAAGATAGGCGCGGGGGGGCCCCCGGGGAGCTGTTTTTT. This sequence uses TRBV4-3 and TRBJ2-2; the junction holds 9 bases that match TRBD2. The CDR3 has 17 amino acids, counting the end cysteine and phenylalanine. Kept here is only the CDR3 DNA, which spans 51 bases and is read in frame from base 1. From a lookup of the germline V gene, CDR1 and CDR2 are LGHNA and YSLEER. At the junction V is shortened by 0 bases and J by 6 bases; bases outside the gene matches: 8.